This T cell receptor (beta chain) appears in the sequencing data of a study of OX40 agonist ivuxolimab in advanced cancers. The overall study: Anti-PD-1, anti-PD-L1 or anti-CTLA-4 therapy given earlier was allowed, and approximately 40% had some. Partial response was recorded in three patients: one hepatocellular carcinoma and two cutaneous melanoma cases.

The method was immunoSEQ multiplex PCR; TCRdb's version includes in-frame clones alone and lacks a portion of them. The data show about 46,000 clones, with about four fifths seen just once and about 1.8% held by the top ten. Study-wide results and caveats: In general, CD8+ T cells held more expanded clones than CD4+ did, on average.

With regard to this clone: The target antigen is unknown.

In germline, CDR1 is SGHTA, CDR2 FQGNSA. The CDR3 loop spans 14 amino acids. The V gene end was trimmed by 4 bases and the J gene end by 6 bases; junction bases not matched to a gene: 5. Sequenced here: CD4+ or CD8+ T cells sorted from blood, sampled in a trial of the OX40 agonist ivuxolimab. The source of this sequence is an adult with an advanced solid tumor such as melanoma, head and neck, liver or kidney cancer. The J gene is TRBJ1-5, the V gene TRBV7-2; 8 nucleotides line up with TRBD1. CDR3 bases: TGTGCCAGCAGCTCAGGACAGGGTGGTCAGCCCCAGCATTTT. Protein product: CASSSGQGGQPQHF. Together with reference TRBV7-2 and TRBJ1-5, the CDR3 gives the full variable domain: GAGVSQSPSNKVTEKGKDVELRCDPISGHTALYWYRQSLGQGLEFLIYFQGNSAPDKSGLPSDRFSAERTGGSVSTLTIQRTQQEDSAVYLCASSSGQGGQPQHFGDGTRLSIL.